This is a list of T cell receptor beta chains from one sample in a study of OX40 agonist ivuxolimab in advanced cancers. Clones were read by immunoSEQ multiplex PCR, and TCRdb kept only the in-frame ones, dropping some. The data hold more than 70,000 clones, with 70% to 90% observed a single time. Sequencing used CD4+ or CD8+ T cells sorted from blood, obtained in a trial of the OX40 agonist ivuxolimab. The receptors stem from an adult with an advanced solid tumor such as melanoma, head and neck, liver or kidney cancer. Both conserved end residues are part of each CDR3.

v_gene	j_gene	CDR3aa
TRBV5-4	TRBJ2-5	CASSARDRRETQYF
TRBV29-1	TRBJ1-3	CSVSAGSRSTIYF
TRBV28	TRBJ2-3	CASSLSSTDTQYF
TRBV7-2	TRBJ1-4	CASSLGRDEKLFF
TRBV6-5	TRBJ1-2	CASTWGRGRNYGYTF
TRBV11-1	TRBJ1-2	CASSPGRYDGYTF
TRBV30	TRBJ1-1	CAWSAGTGVTEAFF
TRBV10-3	TRBJ2-2	CAISLGLAGGSQSGELFF
TRBV23-1	TRBJ2-1	CASKGTISYNEQFF
TRBV5-6	TRBJ1-6	CASRPAGVENSPLHF
TRBV9	TRBJ2-7	CASSPYRGQYEQYF
TRBV10-3	TRBJ2-7	CAISESSGQGYEQYF
TRBV5-4	TRBJ1-6	CASSWGTGHNSPLHF
TRBV7-9	TRBJ1-2	CASGGSTANYGYTF
TRBV5-4	TRBJ2-1	CASSADWDEQFF
TRBV5-1	TRBJ1-5	CASSLGAQGGSNQPQHF
TRBV5-4	TRBJ2-7	CASSPRPGTGISSYEQYF
TRBV28	TRBJ1-2	CANRRPGQGEYGYTF
TRBV2	TRBJ1-4	CASRGLINEKLFF
TRBV19	TRBJ2-3	CASSPSGQGTDTQYF
TRBV11-2	TRBJ2-3	CASSLDLIRMLGTDTQYF
TRBV9	TRBJ1-1	CASSARGQANTEAFF
TRBV5-5	TRBJ2-7	CASSSGGLFSVWEQYF
TRBV30	TRBJ2-7	CAWSARAYEQYF
TRBV5-1	TRBJ2-1	CASSLAKRGVAGSSYNEQFF